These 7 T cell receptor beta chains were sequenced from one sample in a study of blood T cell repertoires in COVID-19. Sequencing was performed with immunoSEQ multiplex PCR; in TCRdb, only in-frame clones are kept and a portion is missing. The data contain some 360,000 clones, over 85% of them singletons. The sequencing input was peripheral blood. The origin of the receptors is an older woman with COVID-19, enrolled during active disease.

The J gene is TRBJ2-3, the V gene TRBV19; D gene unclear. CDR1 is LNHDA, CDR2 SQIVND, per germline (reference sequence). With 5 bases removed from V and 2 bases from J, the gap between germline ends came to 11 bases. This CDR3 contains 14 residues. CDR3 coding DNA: TGTGCCAGTAGTCTAAAAATTAACACAGATACGCAGTATTTT. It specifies CASSLKINTDTQYF.

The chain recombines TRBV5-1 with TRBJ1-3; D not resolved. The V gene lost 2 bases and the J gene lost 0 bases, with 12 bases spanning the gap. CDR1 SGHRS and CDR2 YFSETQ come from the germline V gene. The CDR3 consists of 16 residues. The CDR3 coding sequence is TGCGCCAGCAGCTTACTCCCGAGCGGCTCTGGAAACACCATATATTTT. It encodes CASSLLPSGSGNTIYF. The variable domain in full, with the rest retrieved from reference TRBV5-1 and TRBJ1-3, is KAGVTQTPRYLIKTRGQQVTLSCSPISGHRSVSWYQQTPGQGLQFLFEYFSETQRNKGNFPGRFSGRQFSNSRSEMNVSTLELGDSALYLCASSLLPSGSGNTIYFGEGSWLTVV.

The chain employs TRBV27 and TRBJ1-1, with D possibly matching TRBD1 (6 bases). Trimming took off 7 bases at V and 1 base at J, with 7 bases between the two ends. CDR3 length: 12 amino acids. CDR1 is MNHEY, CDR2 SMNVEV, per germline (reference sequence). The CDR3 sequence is CASIGGNTEAFF. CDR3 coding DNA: TGTGCCAGCATAGGGGGGAACACTGAAGCTTTCTTT.

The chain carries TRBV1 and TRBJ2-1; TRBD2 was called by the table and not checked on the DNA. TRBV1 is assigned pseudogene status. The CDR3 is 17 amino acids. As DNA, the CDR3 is TGCACCAGCAGCAGGGGACTAGCGGGGGCCACCTACAATGAGCAGTTCTTC. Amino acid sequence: CTSSRGLAGATYNEQFF.

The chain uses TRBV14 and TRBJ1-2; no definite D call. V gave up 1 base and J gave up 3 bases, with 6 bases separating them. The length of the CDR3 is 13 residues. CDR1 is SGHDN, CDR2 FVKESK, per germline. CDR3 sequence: CASSQVQYYGYTF. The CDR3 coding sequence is TGTGCCAGCAGCCAAGTGCAGTACTATGGCTACACCTTC.

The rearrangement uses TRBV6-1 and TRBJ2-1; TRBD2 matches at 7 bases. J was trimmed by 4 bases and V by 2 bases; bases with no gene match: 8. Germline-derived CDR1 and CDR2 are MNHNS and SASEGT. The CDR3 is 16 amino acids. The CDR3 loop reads CASSESAGVIYNEQFF. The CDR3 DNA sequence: TGTGCCAGCAGTGAAAGTGCGGGGGTGATATACAATGAGCAGTTCTTC.

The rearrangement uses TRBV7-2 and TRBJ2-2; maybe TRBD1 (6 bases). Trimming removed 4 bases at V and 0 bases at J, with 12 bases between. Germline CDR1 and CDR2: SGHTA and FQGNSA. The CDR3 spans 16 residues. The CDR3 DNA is TGTGCCAGCAGCTGGGCACAGGGATCGAACACCGGGGAGCTGTTTTTT. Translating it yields CASSWAQGSNTGELFF.